These 6 T cell receptor beta chains originate from one sample sequenced in a study of T cells in Graves' hyperthyroidism and ophthalmopathy. The TCR beta CDR3 regions underwent amplification using RNA transcripts as the source. A first-round RT-PCR of the TCR CDR3 used the HTBI primer set. TCRdb re-called the multiplex PCR reads through MiXCR, storing one row per CDR3 protein. Of more than 350,000 distinct CDR3 sequences detected, about 14% appear once; the ten largest clones hold around a fifth. What was sequenced was blood. All receptors derive from a woman in her 30s with Graves' ophthalmopathy.

This clonotype came up a few times. The rearrangement links TRBV28 to TRBJ1-5; the D is unclear. Per the germline V gene, CDR1 is MDHEN and CDR2 is SYDVKM. The CDR3 extends over 14 amino acids. V lost 4 bases, J lost 6 bases, and 13 bases lay in between. The CDR3: CASSSQRWAQPQHF. The DNA of the CDR3 is TGTGCCAGCAGTTCCCAGCGCTGGGCTCAGCCCCAGCATTTT.

This clonotype was observed a handful of times. The genes are TRBV28 and TRBJ1-4; no definite D call. The CDR3 loop spans 17 amino acids. Germline V gene data show CDR1 as MDHEN and CDR2 as SYDVKM. Deletions cut 6 bases from V and 3 bases from J, with 20 bases between. The CDR3 here is CASSHRGRVGANEKLFF. The CDR3 nucleotides are TGTGCCAGCAGCCACAGAGGTAGGGTTGGGGCTAATGAAAAACTGTTTTTT.

This clonotype was counted many times. The chain couples TRBV5-1 to TRBJ2-1; TRBD2 matches at 10 bases. The CDR3 is 17 residues long. V lost 1 base, J lost 8 bases, and 12 bases stayed unmatched. The V gene's germline CDR1 is SGHRS and CDR2 YFSETQ. This CDR3 is CASSLSGTSDFSYEQFF. CDR3 coding DNA: TGCGCCAGCAGCTTGTCCGGGACTAGCGATTTTAGCTATGAGCAGTTCTTC.

This clonotype was detected only a few times. The gene calls are TRBV5-1 and TRBJ1-1, with D possibly TRBD1 on 5 matching bases. Trimming pared 5 bases from V and 4 bases from J, leaving 21 bases between. The V gene's germline CDR1 is SGHRS and CDR2 YFSETQ. This CDR3 is 16 amino acids long. CDR3 DNA: TGCGCCAGCAGGCCCGGACGGTGGGGGTCGGTCACTGAAGCTTTCTTT. Residues: CASRPGRWGSVTEAFF.

This clonotype was counted at least ten times. This rearrangement joins TRBV7-3 to TRBJ2-1; D ambiguous. This CDR3 is built from 16 residues. Trimming took 5 bases from V and 1 from J, leaving 15 bases between them. Germline loops: CDR1 SGHTA, CDR2 FQGTGA. CDR3 DNA sequence: TGTGCCAGCAGCCCGTTTTTGATTCGGTCCTACAATGAGCAGTTCTTC. Translating it yields CASSPFLIRSYNEQFF.

This clonotype was found many times. The chain employs TRBV7-2 and TRBJ1-3, with D possibly TRBD1 on 5 matching bases. Trimming removed 2 bases from V and 2 bases from J, with 13 bases in between. The V gene's germline CDR1 is SGHTA and CDR2 FQGNSA. The CDR3 has 16 residues. CDR3 residues: CASSLYPGPAGNTIYF. The CDR3 bases are TGTGCCAGCAGCTTATATCCAGGGCCCGCTGGAAACACCATATATTTT.